Following are 26 T cell receptor beta chains from one sample sequenced in a study of post-analysis software for immune sequencing data. Unique molecular identifiers had been added to the TCR beta cDNA libraries. TCRdb ran MiXCR on the PCR reads and lists one entry per CDR3 protein. Here the sample spans fewer than 850,000 distinct CDR3 sequences, around 46% being singletons. Antigens of these TCRs are unknown. Points from the study as a whole: Four or five TRBV segments (TRBV5-6, TRBV5-1 and TRBV20-1 among them) occurred more frequently in patients than in controls.

Sequencing was done on a sample of blood. The receptors stem from a girl between 10 and 17 years old with multiple sclerosis.

The chain has TRBV7-2 and TRBJ2-7; 7 positions match TRBD2. The V and J ends lost 5 bases and 3 bases, in that order; junction bases with no gene match: 7. The CDR3 totals 14 residues. Looked up from germline, CDR1 is SGHTA and CDR2 is FQGNSA. The CDR3 DNA sequence: TGTGCCAGCAGCGACGGCGGGAGCCGCTACGAGCAGTACTTC. This translates into CASSDGGSRYEQYF.

The chain joins TRBV6-1 to TRBJ2-1; tentatively, D is TRBD2 (6 bases). V shed 0 bases and J shed 3 bases, with 9 bases lying between them. Germline values: CDR1 MNHNS, CDR2 SASEGT. This CDR3 spans 15 amino acids. In DNA, the CDR3 is TGTGCCAGCAGTGAAGCTCCCGGGGGCTACAATGAGCAGTTCTTC. Translation gives CASSEAPGGYNEQFF.

This chain uses TRBV29-1 with TRBJ2-1; D not certain. V was cut by 8 bases and J by 6 bases, with 8 bases left in between. Per the germline V gene, CDR1 is SQVTM and CDR2 is ANQGSEA. The CDR3 totals 10 residues. For the CDR3, the DNA is TGCAGCATTCGGAGCAATGAGCAGTTCTTC. Residues: CSIRSNEQFF.

As to this clonotype: A read error may produce the germline difference seen at one junction end. The chain has TRBV5-1 and TRBJ2-3; D tentatively fits TRBD1 or TRBD2 (5 bases each). From germline, CDR1 is SGHRS and CDR2 YFSETQ. CDR3 length: 15 amino acids. The CDR3 spells CASSLAGARTDAQYF. The CDR3 DNA sequence: TGCGCCAGCAGCTTGGCCGGGGCCCGCACAGATGCGCAGTATTTT. The entire variable domain, with the rest obtained from reference TRBV5-1 and TRBJ2-3, is as follows: KAGVTQTPRYLIKTRGQQVTLSCSPISGHRSVSWYQQTPGQGLQFLFEYFSETQRNKGNFPGRFSGRQFSNSRSEMNVSTLELGDSALYLCASSLAGARTDAQYFGPGTRLTVL.

This sequence joins TRBV12-3 or TRBV12-4 and TRBJ1-2, with D perhaps matching TRBD1 (6 bases). The V end lost 3 bases, the J end lost 7 bases, and 15 bases lay between the germline ends. CDR3 length: 14 amino acids. The CDR3 protein is CASSFDRTSSGYTF. CDR3 sequence (DNA): TGTGCCAGCAGTTTTGACAGGACATCGTCTGGCTACACCTTC.

The chain joins TRBV12-3 or TRBV12-4 to TRBJ2-3; the D gene could be TRBD1 or TRBD2 (6 bases each). The germline V and J ends were trimmed by 6 bases and 5 bases, with 30 bases remaining between them. This CDR3 spans 19 amino acids. CDR3 coding DNA: TGTGCCAGCAGGCTATTGCGGCTGACGGGGGACACAGTAGGAGATACGCAGTATTTT. It specifies CASRLLRLTGDTVGDTQYF.

The chain is built from TRBV20-1 and TRBJ2-5, with 13 bases fitting TRBD2. The DNA end is more similar to TRBJ2-7, so the J call may be wrong. The CDR3 is made up of 14 amino acids. Germline values: CDR1 DFQATT, CDR2 SNEGSKA (reference sequence). The CDR3 DNA reads TGCAGTGCTAGAGGAGGGACTAGCGGGAACGAGCAGTACTTC. Amino acid sequence: CSARGGTSGNEQYF.

This rearrangement joins TRBV7-2 to TRBJ2-1; D uncertain. V lost 5 bases and J lost 5, with 10 bases in between. The germline CDR1 and CDR2 sequences are SGHTA and FQGNSA. CDR3 length: 13 residues. The CDR3 DNA reads TGTGCCAGCAGCCCCCTGCAGGACAATGAGCAGTTCTTC. It specifies CASSPLQDNEQFF.

With respect to this clonotype: A read error may produce the germline difference seen at one junction end. The chain employs TRBV12-3 or TRBV12-4 and TRBJ1-2; TRBD1 aligns across 8 bases. This CDR3 is 14 amino acids long. The CDR3 loop reads CASNLTDRAGGYTF. In DNA, the CDR3 is TGTGCCAGCAATTTAACGGACAGGGCAGGGGGCTACACCTTC.

This clonotype showed up just a few times. The chain carries TRBV27 and TRBJ2-1; the D gene is possibly TRBD2 (6 bases). The CDR3 covers 14 residues. V lost 6 bases and J lost 4, with 13 bases in between. Per germline, CDR1 MNHEY and CDR2 SMNVEV (reference sequence). CDR3 amino acids: CASRGVEGYNEQFF. The DNA for the CDR3 is TGTGCCAGCAGGGGGGTGGAGGGTTACAATGAGCAGTTCTTC.

J is TRBJ1-2 and V is TRBV25-1; possibly TRBD1 for D (5 bases). The V end was cut by 0 bases, the J end by 8 bases, with 19 bases between. CDR1 and CDR2 from the germline V gene are MGHDK and SYGVNS. The CDR3 loop spans 16 amino acids. CDR3 bases: TGTGCCAGCAGTGAATATTGGGACTTGGGGAATCGGGGCTACACCTTC. Residues: CASSEYWDLGNRGYTF.

This CDR3 is CSVPQGLEETQYF. As DNA, the CDR3 is TGCAGCGTTCCACAGGGGCTAGAGGAGACCCAGTACTTC. This rearrangement joins TRBV29-1 to TRBJ2-5, with 7 bases identical to TRBD1. The CDR3 has 13 amino acids. V was pared by 5 bases and J by 5 bases, with 8 bases of the junction left unmatched. Germline lookup yields CDR1 SQVTM and CDR2 ANQGSEA.

This clonotype was recorded a few times. The chain uses TRBV11-1 and TRBJ2-1, with D possibly matching TRBD2 (6 bases). V was cut by 2 bases and J by 4 bases, with 12 bases left in between. The length of the CDR3 is 15 residues. CDR1 and CDR2 (germline): SGHAT, FQDESV (reference sequence). The CDR3 DNA is TGTGCCAGCAGCTTATCCAGCGGGTTTTACAATGAGCAGTTCTTC. Translated: CASSLSSGFYNEQFF.

The chain has TRBV7-6 and TRBJ1-1, with D possibly being TRBD1 (5 bases). The CDR3 spans 18 residues. Trimming pared 0 bases from V and 0 bases from J, leaving 17 bases between. CDR1 SGHVS and CDR2 FNYEAQ come from the germline V gene. CDR3 amino acids: CASSLAVRARGMNTEAFF. CDR3 in DNA: TGTGCCAGCAGCTTAGCGGTCAGGGCGCGGGGAATGAACACTGAAGCTTTCTTT.

Details on this clonotype: The junction does not match germline at one end; this may be a read error. This rearrangement joins TRBV12-3 or TRBV12-4 to TRBJ2-1; D is uncertain. There are 13 residues in the CDR3. CDR3 DNA: TGTGCCAGCCTCTTGACCTCCGACAATGAGCAGTTCTTC. It codes for CASLLTSDNEQFF.

This rearrangement joins TRBV7-2 to TRBJ2-7; possible D gene TRBD2, 6 bases. The V end lost 6 bases, the J end lost 2 bases, and 14 bases lay between the germline ends. This CDR3 region has 14 residues. Germline V gene sequence: CDR1 SGHTA, CDR2 FQGNSA. This chain's CDR3 is CASRTGTATYEQYF. In DNA, the CDR3 is TGTGCCAGCAGAACCGGGACTGCCACCTACGAGCAGTACTTC. The complete variable domain, with remaining parts taken from reference TRBV7-2 and TRBJ2-7, reads GAGVSQSPSNKVTEKGKDVELRCDPISGHTALYWYRQSLGQGLEFLIYFQGNSAPDKSGLPSDRFSAERTGGSVSTLTIQRTQQEDSAVYLCASRTGTATYEQYFGPGTRLTVT.

This clonotype was seen more than once but under ten times. The chain has TRBV12-3 or TRBV12-4 and TRBJ2-3, with D uncertain. Trimming shortened V by 3 bases and J by 6 bases, and 13 bases separated the two germline ends. This CDR3 has 14 amino acids. Here the CDR3 reads CASSFSLGRDTQYF. CDR3 nucleotides: TGTGCCAGCAGTTTTTCGTTGGGCCGCGATACGCAGTATTTT.

This clonotype was seen more than once but under ten times. J is TRBJ2-7 and V is TRBV20-1; the D is unclear. The CDR3 sequence is 12 residues long. Germline V CDR1 and CDR2: DFQATT, SNEGSKA (reference sequence). The ends were cut back, 7 bases at V and 2 bases at J, with 12 bases in the middle. Here the CDR3 DNA reads TGCAGTGTAGGCACAGCCACCTACGAGCAGTACTTC. Translating gives CSVGTATYEQYF.

Comments on this clonotype: No conserved phenylalanine or tryptophan ends this CDR3, so it is likely a read error. The V and J genes are TRBV20-1 and TRBJ2-1, with a tentative D call TRBD1 (6 bases). The CDR3 has 12 amino acids. CDR1 and CDR2 from the germline V gene are DFQATT and SNEGSKA (reference sequence). V lost 5 bases and J 7 bases, leaving 12 bases between the germline ends. Written as DNA, the CDR3 is TGCAGTGCTTGGCAGGGGATTAATGAGCAGTTCGTC. Protein product: CSAWQGINEQFV.

The chain has TRBV20-1 and TRBJ2-5; the D is unclear. With 5 bases removed from V and 2 bases from J, the gap between germline ends came to 9 bases. The V gene's germline CDR1 is DFQATT and CDR2 SNEGSKA (reference sequence). The CDR3 totals 12 residues. DNA for the CDR3: TGCAGTGCTTTCTCGGGTCAAGAGACCCAGTACTTC. Protein sequence: CSAFSGQETQYF.

For this clonotype: A read error is likely, as this CDR3 ends without the conserved phenylalanine or tryptophan. The chain couples TRBV10-3 to TRBJ2-3, with D hard to call. This CDR3 has 12 residues. Germline V gene sequence: CDR1 ENHRY, CDR2 SYGVKD. The germline V and J ends were trimmed by 2 bases and 4 bases, with 4 bases remaining between them. The CDR3 DNA reads as TGTGCCATCAGTGAGGTGTCAGATACGCAGTATTCT. It specifies CAISEVSDTQYS.

In its sample, this clonotype was seen once. CDR3 bases: TGTGCCAGCAGCTTATTTGCTAGCGGGAGCGGTGAGACCCAGTACTTC. Translating it yields CASSLFASGSGETQYF. The chain has TRBV7-6 and TRBJ2-7; 10 bases line up with TRBD2. TRBJ2-5 explains the end of the DNA better; the J call may be wrong. There are 16 residues in the CDR3. Germline V gene lookup returns CDR1 SGHVS and CDR2 FNYEAQ.

The chain's CDR3 is CASSHRVLTGGTYEQYF. CDR3 in DNA: TGTGCCAGCAGCCACAGAGTTTTGACAGGGGGTACCTACGAGCAGTACTTC. The gene calls are TRBV6-1 and TRBJ2-7, with 9 bases lining up with TRBD1. The CDR3 is made up of 17 amino acids. Germline assignment: CDR1 MNHNS and CDR2 SASEGT. The V segment lost 6 bases and the J segment 2 bases; nucleotides outside the gene matches: 14.

This clonotype has only a few counts. The V call is TRBV2, the J call TRBJ2-1; TRBD2 matches at 9 bases. This CDR3 contains 12 residues. Trimming at V came to 7 bases and at J to 9 bases, leaving 4 bases not matched to a gene. CDR1 SNHLY and CDR2 FYNNEI come from the germline V gene. CDR3 DNA sequence: TGTGCCAGCAACCCACTAGCGGGTGAGCAGTTCTTC. Translating gives CASNPLAGEQFF.

The CDR3 bases are TGTGCCAGCAGCCGATCCATACAGGGAGGGGAGCAGTTCTTC. This sequence encodes CASSRSIQGGEQFF. The chain has TRBV6-5 and TRBJ2-1, with D perhaps matching TRBD2 (7 bases). Germline V gives CDR1 MNHEY, CDR2 SVGAGI. V was cut by 6 bases and J by 10 bases, with 19 bases left in between. CDR3 length: 14 residues.

The genes are TRBV20-1 and TRBJ2-1, with D perhaps matching TRBD1 or TRBD2 (5 bases each). The CDR3 spans 13 residues. Trimming removed 6 bases from V and 7 bases from J, with 16 bases in between. CDR1 and CDR2 from the germline V gene are DFQATT and SNEGSKA (reference sequence). This CDR3 is CSALRDPKNEQFF. Written as DNA, the CDR3 is TGCAGTGCCCTGAGGGACCCTAAAAATGAGCAGTTCTTC.